Listed below are T cell receptor beta chains from one sample, sequenced in a study of early T cells in non-severe SARS-CoV-2 infection. MiXCR, applied by TCRdb to the 5' RACE reads, yields one record per CDR3 protein. The sample comprises about 80,000 distinct CDR3 sequences, roughly 16% of which are singletons, and 2.5% to 3% rests with the top ten. The material sequenced was whole blood. The receptor source for this set is an adult who was a healthcare worker with PCR-confirmed SARS-CoV-2 infection or an uninfected control (not recorded which). Each CDR3 is given without its conserved first and last residue. A row's size may be missing; if present it is once, few, many or a size class.

CDR3aa	v_gene	abundance	j_gene
ASSFRGGIYGYT	TRBV13	.	TRBJ1-2
AISDGQGDIQY	TRBV10-3	.	TRBJ2-4
ASSSQGGRSYEQY	TRBV5-1	many	TRBJ2-7
ASSLFGGQETQY	TRBV28	.	TRBJ2-5
ASSPSGGLFTEAF	TRBV9	.	TRBJ1-1
ASQSVAAETQY	TRBV19	.	TRBJ2-5
ASSLDTGELF	TRBV5-1	many	TRBJ2-2
ASSAPYGYT	TRBV28	.	TRBJ1-2
ASSTGLHREQY	TRBV6-2/TRBV6-3	.	TRBJ2-7
ASSQGGTGARGELF	TRBV4-2	.	TRBJ2-2
ASSRSGGGPDTQY	TRBV5-4	.	TRBJ2-3
ASSSGLTSETQY	TRBV7-3	many	TRBJ2-5
ASSLSGNQETQY	TRBV7-8	.	TRBJ2-5
ASSWDSSTYEQY	TRBV5-6	few	TRBJ2-7
SVEGTVGGYT	TRBV29-1	few	TRBJ1-2
ASSQDSPPYNEQF	TRBV4-1	few	TRBJ2-1
SPHEPTGKNTEAF	TRBV20-1	.	TRBJ1-1
ASSPNQKSRDRNYGYT	TRBV3-1	few	TRBJ1-2
ASSSQGVNNQPQH	TRBV5-6	many	TRBJ1-5
ASSQPLAGAEGEQF	TRBV4-1	.	TRBJ2-1
ASSLGLGLADNEQF	TRBV7-9	few	TRBJ2-1
SVKGARLADSYEQY	TRBV20-1	few	TRBJ2-7
ASSPLFAPDTGELF	TRBV18	few	TRBJ2-2
ASRGQSNEQF	TRBV7-2	many	TRBJ2-1
ASSLGPLGPPLH	TRBV13	.	TRBJ1-6
ASGRGGAGELF	TRBV11-3	few	TRBJ2-2
ASSLKDEYRVENGYT	TRBV21-1	.	TRBJ1-2
SVTGPGNTIY	TRBV29-1	.	TRBJ1-3
SGYRNIQY	TRBV20-1	.	TRBJ2-4
ASSLYRLNTEAF	TRBV13	many	TRBJ1-1
ASSSPGRAPRETQY	TRBV7-2	few	TRBJ2-5
ASSQYPGEGSYGYT	TRBV7-3	few	TRBJ1-2